This T cell receptor (beta chain) was sequenced in a study of vaccination effects on CD4 cells after COVID-19. About the study: Convalescent patients (n = two) were sampled 16 days and one week prevaccination. Overall study results and limits: Late post-vaccination samples showed marked contraction of infection- and vaccine-induced clones. Convalescent patients were scarce, and early post-infection timepoints were absent.

Ahead of sequencing, the ViraFEST assay grew antigen-specific CD4+ T cells using viral peptide pools. It was after approximately 11 days of culture that CD4+ T cells were isolated. Sometime from March through December 2020, the person acquired a SARS-CoV-2 infection that PCR confirmed. A pool of HIV-1 Nef peptides served as the condition for the negative control culture. Regarding this clone: What it recognizes is unknown.

Germline values: CDR1 SGHDT, CDR2 YYEEEE. The CDR3 has 15 amino acids. V lost 4 bases to trimming and J lost 0 bases, with 13 bases between them. The repertoire was sequenced with immunoSEQ multiplex PCR; TCRdb's copy has only in-frame clones and lacks some. In the table there are tens of thousands of clones, more than 75% of which are singletons. The material sequenced was CD4+ T cells from PBMCs cultured with HIV peptides, taken before COVID-19 vaccination. Subset reported: HIV-1 Nef peptide pool negative control/reference culture. The chain uses TRBV5-6 and TRBJ1-2; D is unclear. The sequence came from a human donor who had a prior SARS-CoV-2 infection. The CDR3 reads CASSLFALANYGYTF. The CDR3 DNA is TGTGCCAGCAGCCTGTTTGCCTTAGCTAACTATGGCTACACCTTC.